This T cell receptor (beta chain) was captured in a study of shared clonotypes between healthy human individuals (dated by TCRdb to 2018 to 2020). Background on the whole study: A couple of women and a few men aged 18 to 49 years were included in the cohort. For each donor, CD4 naive and CD4 memory were each run on three plates, CD8 naive on two plates, and CD8 memory on one plate. The study deeply sequenced blood TCR repertoires of five healthy adults to estimate repertoire size and the extent of clonotype sharing between individuals. Libraries were prepared and TCR repertoires were sequenced by different laboratories using diverse techniques, in order to increase sequencing depth and limit assay-specific biases. Per donor, leukapheresis produced somewhere between about 0.8 and 9 billion PBMCs. Study-wide conclusions, independent of this receptor: Even with the large sequencing depth, rarefaction of the sorted-subset datasets indicated that sequencing was incomplete. Larger estimated clonotype richness was generally found for naive subsets than for memory subsets. Pairwise subsampling led to the expectation that sequencing depth would affect the degree of clonotype sharing among donors. Higher generation probabilities were observed for clonotypes shared by all four sorted-subset donors than for non-shared clonotypes. Sampling was restricted to blood, and TCR repertoires in tissue are likely to differ from TCR repertoires in blood. Because the study included only a small number of donors, the genetic and exposure-history diversity represented was limited. When several donors were compared, the shared fraction of clonotypes was about 5.5% for naive CD4, more than 3% for naive CD8, 2.3% for memory CD4, and roughly 0.43% for memory CD8.

The CDR3 runs 17 amino acids, cysteine and phenylalanine included. The retained sequence is limited to the CDR3, 51 bases, with the frame set at the first base. CDR1 and CDR2 were assigned from the germline V gene (reference sequence) as SSHAT and FNYEAQ. Compared with germline, V lacks 5 bases and J lacks 5 bases; bases without a gene match: 17. Turning to this clone: The antigen it recognizes is unknown. Base qualities are missing; no much larger clone stands one base away.

For the CD8 naive samples, CD45RO-negative cells were positively selected for CCR7, yielding a CD45RA+CCR7+ population from which TemRA cells were excluded. Healthy HIV-negative adults with no recently reported acute infections or vaccinations were included as donors. Only Caucasian adults living in Nashville, Tennessee, USA were represented among the donors. Blood was collected by leukapheresis, and PBMCs were isolated by Ficoll-Histopaque density gradient centrifugation and then cryopreserved in liquid nitrogen vapor phase. Analytical flow cytometry was used to check the purity and quantity of each magnetically sorted T cell population. Genomic DNA was isolated from each sorted fraction and quantified by UV absorbance on a Nanodrop 2000c. Using the deep immunoSEQ assay, multiplex PCR amplified TCR CDR3 regions from genomic DNA. For each cell subset, the extracted genomic DNA was distributed evenly across all wells of several immunoSEQ 96-well plates, and each plate served as one replicate. For sorted subsets, each replicate PCR was loaded with roughly 200 ng genomic DNA, equivalent to approximately 27,000 T cell genomes. Purified libraries were quantified with a Qubit 3.0 fluorometer, sized on a Bioanalyzer 2100, and re-quantified with the KAPA Library Quantification kit. Each immunoSEQ 96-well plate was sequenced on its own single-read 150-cycle Illumina NextSeq 550 flow cell. Turning to the authors' computational methods: The immunoSEQ output contained only junctional sequences without quality scores, so filtering could not match that applied to full-length reads. To assign V/J genes and CDR3, sequences were annotated using PyIR, a Python wrapper for IgBLAST v1.9, with IMGT germline references. Reads were removed for weak V/J assignments (E-value above 1e-6), missing CDR3, stop codons, out-of-frame junctions, or ambiguous translated residues. V3J clonotypes were defined as sequences sharing an identical inferred V gene, J gene, and CDR3 amino acid sequence. Percentage overlap between repertoires was computed as shared unique clonotypes divided by the size of the smaller repertoire. Richness of each repertoire was evaluated using RTK rarefaction, the Chao1 estimator, and Recon v2.1 estimates of unobserved clonotypes. For all TCRbeta clonotypes obtained by the gDNA method from a few donors, generation probabilities were computed with OLGA. The source is immuneACCESS, and TCRdb retained only in-frame sequences with V and J called. Part of the clones is not carried over; for the studies checked, unresolved V genes explain less than half of this, and the remainder is unexplained. D and trimming come from the DNA, and the V and J calls and clone size come from that table. The sample table lists around 2,000,000 clones, 85% to 95% of them with a count of one. 1.5% to 2% of the sample goes to the ten largest clones.

This clonotype was sampled from a man aged 18 to 29 in good health. Some clones in this sample may be carry-over from other donors' samples. The sample consisted of naive CD8+ T cells from PBMCs. The cell subset or site label here, explained by the study, means: CD45RA+CCR7+. The rearrangement joined TRBV7-7 to TRBJ2-5; 7 of the junction bases match TRBD2. The CDR3 region: CASSPHTERDARETQYF. Here is the DNA: TGTGCCAGCAGCCCCCATACCGAGCGGGACGCAAGGGAGACCCAGTACTTC.